Listed below are T cell receptor beta chains from one sample, sequenced in a study of blood T cell repertoires in COVID-19. Method: immunoSEQ multiplex PCR; TCRdb's copy keeps in-frame clones and lacks some. This sample has roughly 400,000 clones; about 89% occur once, and the top ten carry roughly 0.86%. The sequenced sample was PBMCs or T cells enriched from blood (not recorded which). The receptors stem from a woman aged 40 to 55 who had been exposed to COVID-19. The conserved cysteine and the conserved F or W are not part of the CDR3 here. Each record gives: J gene, V gene, CDR3 protein.

j_gene: TRBJ2-1; v_gene: TRBV7-2; CDR3aa: ASSFSRDDEQF
j_gene: TRBJ2-1; v_gene: TRBV12-3/TRBV12-4; CDR3aa: ASSLAAYDEQF
j_gene: TRBJ1-5; v_gene: TRBV27; CDR3aa: ASSSQGPSNQPQH
j_gene: TRBJ2-3; v_gene: TRBV7-9; CDR3aa: ASSLVSRSDTQY
j_gene: TRBJ2-1; v_gene: TRBV9; CDR3aa: ASSPRPDTQF
j_gene: TRBJ1-1; v_gene: TRBV9; CDR3aa: ASSAISEAF
j_gene: TRBJ1-3; v_gene: TRBV5-1; CDR3aa: ASRLSPGGSGNTIY
j_gene: TRBJ1-1; v_gene: TRBV5-6; CDR3aa: ASSFEGLYTEAF
j_gene: TRBJ2-7; v_gene: TRBV9; CDR3aa: ASSAWDSSYEQY
j_gene: TRBJ2-1; v_gene: TRBV7-6; CDR3aa: ASSLFLEGREQF
j_gene: TRBJ1-2; v_gene: TRBV20-1; CDR3aa: RRDSLYGYT
j_gene: TRBJ2-7; v_gene: TRBV18; CDR3aa: ASSPQEGASAEQY
j_gene: TRBJ2-5; v_gene: TRBV21-1; CDR3aa: ASSSRQGKVRETQY
j_gene: TRBJ1-2; v_gene: TRBV27; CDR3aa: ASSPWGGNYGYT
j_gene: TRBJ2-7; v_gene: TRBV2; CDR3aa: ASRPGTADYEQY
j_gene: TRBJ2-1; v_gene: TRBV19; CDR3aa: ASSISRTSGRRSYNEQF
j_gene: TRBJ1-4; v_gene: TRBV3-1/TRBV3-2; CDR3aa: ASSQIRTTNEKLF
j_gene: TRBJ1-1; v_gene: TRBV11-3; CDR3aa: ASSSTGAGNTEAF
j_gene: TRBJ1-5; v_gene: TRBV19; CDR3aa: ASSILSGVGQPQH
j_gene: TRBJ2-7; v_gene: TRBV5-4; CDR3aa: ASSSVSGPYEQY
j_gene: TRBJ2-5; v_gene: TRBV6-5; CDR3aa: ASSPLRQGSETQY
j_gene: TRBJ1-2; v_gene: TRBV19; CDR3aa: ASSTLDPVTATTNYGYT
j_gene: TRBJ1-1; v_gene: TRBV21-1; CDR3aa: ASSKGSPGGTEAF
j_gene: TRBJ2-1; v_gene: TRBV29-1; CDR3aa: SAEWSSVEQF
j_gene: TRBJ1-3; v_gene: TRBV9; CDR3aa: ASSVAGAGGPGNTIY
j_gene: TRBJ1-6; v_gene: TRBV3-1/TRBV3-2; CDR3aa: ASSPPRGRAYNSPLH
j_gene: TRBJ2-1; v_gene: TRBV30; CDR3aa: AWTVFNEQF
j_gene: TRBJ1-1; v_gene: TRBV5-1; CDR3aa: ASSPARGSESEAF
j_gene: TRBJ1-6; v_gene: TRBV20-1; CDR3aa: SASNQGTYNSPLH
j_gene: TRBJ2-1; v_gene: TRBV9; CDR3aa: ASSVGLAGGHEQF
j_gene: TRBJ2-1; v_gene: TRBV10-3; CDR3aa: AISEETYSYNEQF
j_gene: TRBJ2-7; v_gene: TRBV2; CDR3aa: ASSESPGREVEQY
j_gene: TRBJ2-2; v_gene: TRBV6-2/TRBV6-3; CDR3aa: ASGLGLAHTGELF
j_gene: TRBJ1-1; v_gene: TRBV15; CDR3aa: ATSREGQPGTEAF
j_gene: TRBJ1-3; v_gene: TRBV27; CDR3aa: ASSPRLDRPSDTIY
j_gene: TRBJ2-2; v_gene: TRBV3-1/TRBV3-2; CDR3aa: ASRHLVDRGLTGELF
j_gene: TRBJ1-2; v_gene: TRBV30; CDR3aa: AWSGVGQSTSNYGYT
j_gene: TRBJ1-2; v_gene: TRBV24-1; CDR3aa: ATSDPGTGDYGYT
j_gene: TRBJ1-2; v_gene: TRBV28; CDR3aa: ASSSMSDYGYT
j_gene: TRBJ1-5; v_gene: TRBV7-9; CDR3aa: ASSFSGNSNQPQH
j_gene: TRBJ1-6; v_gene: TRBV12-3/TRBV12-4; CDR3aa: ASSGGLSPLH
j_gene: TRBJ1-3; v_gene: TRBV7-8; CDR3aa: ASSQTGPYGNTIY
j_gene: TRBJ2-2; v_gene: TRBV7-3; CDR3aa: ASSPDIGQAGELF
j_gene: TRBJ1-1; v_gene: TRBV7-8; CDR3aa: ASSPVRINVF
j_gene: TRBJ2-2; v_gene: TRBV5-6; CDR3aa: ASSLAGTLMTGELF
j_gene: TRBJ2-5; v_gene: TRBV7-9; CDR3aa: ASSQYSEVETQY
j_gene: TRBJ1-3; v_gene: TRBV2; CDR3aa: AHYDPSSGNTIY
j_gene: TRBJ1-2; v_gene: TRBV2; CDR3aa: ASIPGNGGYT
j_gene: TRBJ1-3; v_gene: TRBV11-2; CDR3aa: ASSRPGQGLSGNTIY
j_gene: TRBJ1-6; v_gene: TRBV11-3; CDR3aa: ASSFGTGFSPLH
j_gene: TRBJ2-5; v_gene: TRBV3-1/TRBV3-2; CDR3aa: ASSHLFRDYLQKTQY
j_gene: TRBJ1-2; v_gene: TRBV12-3/TRBV12-4; CDR3aa: ASSPLQGGGYT
j_gene: TRBJ2-2; v_gene: TRBV29-1; CDR3aa: SGGQGGVTGELF
j_gene: TRBJ1-5; v_gene: TRBV6-5; CDR3aa: ASAGLGKSQPQH
j_gene: TRBJ1-2; v_gene: TRBV5-1; CDR3aa: ASSARGESYGYT
j_gene: TRBJ2-1; v_gene: TRBV14; CDR3aa: ASRKTGRARGEQF
j_gene: TRBJ1-1; v_gene: TRBV5-1; CDR3aa: ASSLMGQPNTEAF
j_gene: TRBJ1-1; v_gene: TRBV29-1; CDR3aa: SVENRDRGTEAF
j_gene: TRBJ2-5; v_gene: TRBV7-3; CDR3aa: ASSPSGGQETQY